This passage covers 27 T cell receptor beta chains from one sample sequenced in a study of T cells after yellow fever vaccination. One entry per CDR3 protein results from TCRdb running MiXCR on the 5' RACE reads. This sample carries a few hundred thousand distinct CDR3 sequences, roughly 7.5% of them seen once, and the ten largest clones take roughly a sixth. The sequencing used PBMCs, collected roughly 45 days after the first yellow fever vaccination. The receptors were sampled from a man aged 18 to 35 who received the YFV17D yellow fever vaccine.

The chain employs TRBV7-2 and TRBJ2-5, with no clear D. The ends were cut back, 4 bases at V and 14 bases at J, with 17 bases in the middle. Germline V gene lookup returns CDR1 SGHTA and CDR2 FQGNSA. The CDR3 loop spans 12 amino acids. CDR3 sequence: CASSSFTGSPYF. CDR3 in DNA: TGTGCCAGCAGCTCCTTTACTGGGTCTCCCTACTTC.

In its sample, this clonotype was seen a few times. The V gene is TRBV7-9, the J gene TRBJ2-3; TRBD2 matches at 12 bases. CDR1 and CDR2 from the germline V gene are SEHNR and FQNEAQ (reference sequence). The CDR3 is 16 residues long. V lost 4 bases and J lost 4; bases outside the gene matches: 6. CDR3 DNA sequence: TGTGCCAGCAGCTCCTGGACTAGCGGGGCCCCAGATACGCAGTATTTT. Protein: CASSSWTSGAPDTQYF.

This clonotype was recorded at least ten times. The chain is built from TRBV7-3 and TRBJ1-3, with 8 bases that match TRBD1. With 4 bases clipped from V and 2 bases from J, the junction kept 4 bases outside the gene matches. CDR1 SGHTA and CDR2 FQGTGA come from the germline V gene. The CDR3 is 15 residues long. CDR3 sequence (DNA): TGTGCCAGCAGCTGGACAGGGAGCCCTGGAAACACCATATATTTT. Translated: CASSWTGSPGNTIYF.

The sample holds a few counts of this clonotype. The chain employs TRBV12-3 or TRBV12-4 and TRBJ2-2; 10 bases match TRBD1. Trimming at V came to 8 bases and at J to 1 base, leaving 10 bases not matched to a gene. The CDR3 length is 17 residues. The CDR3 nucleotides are TGTGCCAGCGGCGCGGACAGGGGGAATTGGAACACCGGGGAGCTGTTTTTT. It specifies CASGADRGNWNTGELFF.

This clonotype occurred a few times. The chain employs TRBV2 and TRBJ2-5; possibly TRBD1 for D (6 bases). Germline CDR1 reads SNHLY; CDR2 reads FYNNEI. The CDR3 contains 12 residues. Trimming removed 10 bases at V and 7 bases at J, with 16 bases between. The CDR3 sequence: CATARGLGTQYF. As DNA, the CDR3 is TGTGCCACCGCCAGGGGCTTGGGGACCCAGTACTTC.

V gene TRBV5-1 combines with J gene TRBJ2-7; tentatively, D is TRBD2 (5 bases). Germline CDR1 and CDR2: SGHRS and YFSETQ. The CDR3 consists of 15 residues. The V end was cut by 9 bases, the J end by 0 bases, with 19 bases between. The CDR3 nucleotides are TGCGCCACCCGACCCTCAGCGGACCCCTCCTACGAGCAGTACGTC. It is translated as CATRPSADPSYEQYV.

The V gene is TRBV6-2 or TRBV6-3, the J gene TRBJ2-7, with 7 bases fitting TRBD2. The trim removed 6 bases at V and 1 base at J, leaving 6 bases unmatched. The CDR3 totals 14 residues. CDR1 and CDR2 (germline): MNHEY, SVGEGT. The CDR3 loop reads CASSRPGGSYEQYV. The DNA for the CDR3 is TGTGCCAGCAGCCGACCGGGGGGATCCTACGAGCAGTACGTC.

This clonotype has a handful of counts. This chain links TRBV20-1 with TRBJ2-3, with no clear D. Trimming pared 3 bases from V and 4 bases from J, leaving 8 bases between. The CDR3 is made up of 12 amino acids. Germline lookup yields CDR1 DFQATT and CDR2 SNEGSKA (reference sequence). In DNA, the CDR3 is TGCAGTGCTAGGCGTTCCCCAGATACGCAGTATTTT. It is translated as CSARRSPDTQYF.

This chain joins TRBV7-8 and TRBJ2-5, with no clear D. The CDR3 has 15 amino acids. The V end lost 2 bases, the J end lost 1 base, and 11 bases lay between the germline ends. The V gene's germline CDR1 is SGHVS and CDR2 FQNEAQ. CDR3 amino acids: CASSLFLGLQETQYF. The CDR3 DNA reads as TGTGCCAGCAGCTTATTTCTGGGTCTCCAAGAGACCCAGTACTTC.

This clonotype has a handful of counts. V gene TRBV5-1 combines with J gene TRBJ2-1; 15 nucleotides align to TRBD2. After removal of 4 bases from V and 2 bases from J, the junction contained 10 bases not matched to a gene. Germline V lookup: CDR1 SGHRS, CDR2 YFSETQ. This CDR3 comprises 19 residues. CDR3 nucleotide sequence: TGCGCCAGCAGCCCGGGACTAGCGGGGGGTCGCGGTACCTACAATGAGCAGTTCTTC. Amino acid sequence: CASSPGLAGGRGTYNEQFF.

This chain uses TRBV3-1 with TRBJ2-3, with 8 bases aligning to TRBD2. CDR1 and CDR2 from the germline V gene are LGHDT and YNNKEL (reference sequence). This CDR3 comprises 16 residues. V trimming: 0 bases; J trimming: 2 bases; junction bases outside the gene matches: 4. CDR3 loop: CASSQEGGGHTDTQYF. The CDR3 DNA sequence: TGTGCCAGCAGCCAAGAGGGCGGGGGGCACACAGATACGCAGTATTTT.

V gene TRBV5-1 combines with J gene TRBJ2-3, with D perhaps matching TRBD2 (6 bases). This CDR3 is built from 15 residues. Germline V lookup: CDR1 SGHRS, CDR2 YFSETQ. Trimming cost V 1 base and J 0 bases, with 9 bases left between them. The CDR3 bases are TGCGCCAGCAGCTTGAGCGGGTCCAGCACAGATACGCAGTATTTT. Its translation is CASSLSGSSTDTQYF.

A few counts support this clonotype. The CDR3 region has the DNA TGCGCCAGCAGCCAAGTTGTAGGGTTGGCCGAGCAGTACGTC. Protein sequence: CASSQVVGLAEQYV. The chain carries TRBV4-1 and TRBJ2-7; no firm D call. The CDR3 sequence is 14 residues long. The V and J ends lost 1 base and 6 bases respectively, with 13 bases between them. Germline CDR1 reads MGHRA; CDR2 reads YSYEKL.

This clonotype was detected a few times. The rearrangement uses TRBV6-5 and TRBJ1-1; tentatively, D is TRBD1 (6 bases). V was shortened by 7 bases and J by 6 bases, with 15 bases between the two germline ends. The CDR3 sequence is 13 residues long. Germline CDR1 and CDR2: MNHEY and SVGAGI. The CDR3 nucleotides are TGTGCCAGCAAAGACTACAGGGCGGCTGAAGCTTTCTTT. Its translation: CASKDYRAAEAFF.

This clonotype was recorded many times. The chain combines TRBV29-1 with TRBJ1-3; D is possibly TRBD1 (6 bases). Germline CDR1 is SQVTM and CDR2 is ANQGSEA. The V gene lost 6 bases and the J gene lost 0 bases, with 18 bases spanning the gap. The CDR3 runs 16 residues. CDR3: CSVSLGGPSSGNTIYF. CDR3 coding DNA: TGCAGCGTCTCTCTGGGGGGGCCCAGCTCTGGAAACACCATATATTTT.

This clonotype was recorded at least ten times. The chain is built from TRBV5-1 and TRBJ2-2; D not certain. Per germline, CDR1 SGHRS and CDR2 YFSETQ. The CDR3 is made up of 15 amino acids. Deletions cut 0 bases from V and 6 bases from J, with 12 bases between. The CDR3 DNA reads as TGCGCCAGCAGCTTGGGCCAGGTGGGCGCCGGGGAGCTGTTTTTT. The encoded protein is CASSLGQVGAGELFF.

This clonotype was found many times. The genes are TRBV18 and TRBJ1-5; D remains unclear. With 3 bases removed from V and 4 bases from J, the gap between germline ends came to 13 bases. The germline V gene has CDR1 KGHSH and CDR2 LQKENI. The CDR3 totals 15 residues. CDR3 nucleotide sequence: TGTGCCAGCTCACCTGCGGCAGCCAATAATCAGCCCCAGCATTTT. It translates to CASSPAAANNQPQHF.

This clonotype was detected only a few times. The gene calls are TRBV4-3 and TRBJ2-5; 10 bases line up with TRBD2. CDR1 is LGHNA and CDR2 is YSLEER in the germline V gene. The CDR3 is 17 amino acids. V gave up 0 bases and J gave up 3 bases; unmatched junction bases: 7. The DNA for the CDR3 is TGCGCCAGCAGCCAAGATTCGGTACTAGCGGGGAAAGAGACCCAGTACTTC. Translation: CASSQDSVLAGKETQYF.

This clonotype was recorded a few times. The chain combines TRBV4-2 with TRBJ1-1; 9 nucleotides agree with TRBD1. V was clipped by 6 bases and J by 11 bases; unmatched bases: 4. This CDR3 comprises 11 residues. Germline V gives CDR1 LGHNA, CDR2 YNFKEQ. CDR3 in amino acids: CASRDRGEAFF. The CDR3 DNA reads TGTGCCAGCAGGGACAGGGGTGAGGCTTTCTTT.

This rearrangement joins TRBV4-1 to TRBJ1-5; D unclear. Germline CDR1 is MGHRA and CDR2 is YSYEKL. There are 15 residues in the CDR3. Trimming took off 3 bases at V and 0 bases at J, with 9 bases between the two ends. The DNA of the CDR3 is TGCGCCAGCAGCCACCGTGGGGATAGCAATCAGCCCCAGCATTTT. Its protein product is CASSHRGDSNQPQHF.

This chain's CDR3 is CASSGRGSGVLLGNEQFF. The CDR3 DNA is TGTGCCAGCAGCGGACGGGGAAGCGGGGTCCTCCTAGGGAATGAGCAGTTCTTC. The rearrangement links TRBV7-9 to TRBJ2-1; 7 nucleotides line up with TRBD2. V lost 5 bases, J lost 7 bases, and 20 bases stayed unmatched. Germline V gives CDR1 SEHNR, CDR2 FQNEAQ (reference sequence). The length of the CDR3 is 18 residues.

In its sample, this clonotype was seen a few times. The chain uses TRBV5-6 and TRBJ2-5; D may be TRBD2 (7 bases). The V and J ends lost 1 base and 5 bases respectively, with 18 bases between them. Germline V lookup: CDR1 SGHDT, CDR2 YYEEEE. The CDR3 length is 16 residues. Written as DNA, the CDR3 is TGTGCCAGCAGCTTGAGGGAGGGGGGGCATTTCGAGACCCAGTACTTC. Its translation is CASSLREGGHFETQYF.

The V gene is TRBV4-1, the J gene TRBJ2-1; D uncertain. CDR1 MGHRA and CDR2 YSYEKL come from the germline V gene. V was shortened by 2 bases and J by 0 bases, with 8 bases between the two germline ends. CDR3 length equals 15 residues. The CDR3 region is CASSQSRSSYNEQFF. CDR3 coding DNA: TGCGCCAGCAGCCAATCCCGTAGCTCCTACAATGAGCAGTTCTTC.

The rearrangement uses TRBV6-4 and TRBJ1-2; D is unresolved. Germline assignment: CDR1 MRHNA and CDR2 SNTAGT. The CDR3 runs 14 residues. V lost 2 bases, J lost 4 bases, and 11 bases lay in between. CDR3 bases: TGTGCCAGCAGTGACAATCAAGGCCTCTATGGCTACACCTTC. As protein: CASSDNQGLYGYTF.

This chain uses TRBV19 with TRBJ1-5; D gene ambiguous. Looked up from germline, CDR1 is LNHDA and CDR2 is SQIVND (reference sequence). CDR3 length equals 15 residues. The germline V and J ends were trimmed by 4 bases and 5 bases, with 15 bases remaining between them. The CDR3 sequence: CASSKIQSGHQPQHF. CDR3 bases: TGTGCCAGTAGTAAGATCCAGTCGGGCCATCAGCCCCAGCATTTT. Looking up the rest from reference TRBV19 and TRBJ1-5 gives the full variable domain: DGGITQSPKYLFRKEGQNVTLSCEQNLNHDAMYWYRQDPGQGLRLIYYSQIVNDFQKGDIAEGYSVSREKKESFPLTVTSAQKNPTAFYLCASSKIQSGHQPQHFGDGTRLSIL.

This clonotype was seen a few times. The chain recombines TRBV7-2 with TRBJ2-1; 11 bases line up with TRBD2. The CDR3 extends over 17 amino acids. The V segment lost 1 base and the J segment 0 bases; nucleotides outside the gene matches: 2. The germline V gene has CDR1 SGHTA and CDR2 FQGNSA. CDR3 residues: CASSLVSGGVSYNEQFF. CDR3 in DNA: TGTGCCAGCAGCTTAGTTAGCGGGGGGGTCTCCTACAATGAGCAGTTCTTC.

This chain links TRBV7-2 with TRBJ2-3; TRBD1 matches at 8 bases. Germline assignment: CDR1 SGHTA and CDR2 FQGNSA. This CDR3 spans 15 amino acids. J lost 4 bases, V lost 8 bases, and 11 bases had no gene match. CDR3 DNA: TGTGCCAGCGGAGAGACCGGACAGGGCCCAGATACGCAGTATTTT. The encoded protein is CASGETGQGPDTQYF.